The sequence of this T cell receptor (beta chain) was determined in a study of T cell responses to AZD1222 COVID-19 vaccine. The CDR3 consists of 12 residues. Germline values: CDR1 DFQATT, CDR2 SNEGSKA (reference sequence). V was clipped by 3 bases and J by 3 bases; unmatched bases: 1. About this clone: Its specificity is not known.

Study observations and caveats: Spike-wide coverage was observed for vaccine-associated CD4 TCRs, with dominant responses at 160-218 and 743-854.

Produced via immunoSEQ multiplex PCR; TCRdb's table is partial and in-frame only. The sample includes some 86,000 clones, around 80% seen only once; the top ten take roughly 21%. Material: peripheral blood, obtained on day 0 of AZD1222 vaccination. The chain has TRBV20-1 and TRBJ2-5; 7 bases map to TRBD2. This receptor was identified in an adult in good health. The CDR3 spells CSASGGEETQYF. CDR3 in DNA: TGCAGTGCTAGTGGGGGGGAAGAGACCCAGTACTTC.